This record looks at one T cell receptor beta chain sequence and its context. What it binds is not known. Germline V CDR1 and CDR2: SEHNR, FQNEAQ (reference sequence). The CDR3 covers 15 residues. V dropped 1 base and J dropped 4; count of bases not matched to a gene: 4. The data originate from a study of cytomegalovirus exposure and HLA in healthy donors. Study-wide findings and caveats: Most TCR sequences were rare, but some public TCRs occurred in many donors. Clusters of TCRs from the first cohort tended to co-occur in the approximately 130 validation repertoires (as a later analysis found). In vitro assays verified that three CMV-associated chains recognized CMV antigens specifically.

TCRdb keeps only in-frame clones here, not all; method: immunoSEQ multiplex PCR. This table holds 190,000 or so clones, 80% to 85% found once. The sequenced sample consisted of PBMCs. This TCR came from a woman in her late teens or twenties in good health and CMV-seropositive. The rearrangement uses TRBV7-9 and TRBJ1-2; 9 bases match TRBD1. For the CDR3, the DNA is TGTGCCAGCAGCTTAGGGGACAGGGTTACCTATGGCTACACCTTC. Translated, it gives CASSLGDRVTYGYTF.